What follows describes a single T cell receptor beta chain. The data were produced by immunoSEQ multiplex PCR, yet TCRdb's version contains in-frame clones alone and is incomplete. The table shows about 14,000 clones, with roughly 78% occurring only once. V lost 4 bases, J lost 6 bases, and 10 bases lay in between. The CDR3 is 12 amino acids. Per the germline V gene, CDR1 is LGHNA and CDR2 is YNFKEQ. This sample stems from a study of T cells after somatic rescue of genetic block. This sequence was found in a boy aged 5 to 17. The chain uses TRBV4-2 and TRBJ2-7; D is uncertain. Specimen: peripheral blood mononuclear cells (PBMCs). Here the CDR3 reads CASSPPFGEQYF. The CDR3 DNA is TGTGCCAGCAGCCCCCCCTTCGGCGAGCAGTACTTC.